A single sample gave rise to the 12 T cell receptor beta chains below, sequenced in a study of T cell changes during pregnancy in multiple sclerosis. TCRdb keeps only in-frame clones here, not all; method: immunoSEQ multiplex PCR. This table has around 100,000 clones, almost 95% appearing once. The sequenced sample was peripheral blood, obtained before pregnancy. The receptor set was obtained from a female donor with multiple sclerosis, enrolled in a pregnancy study.

The chain recombines TRBV5-4 with TRBJ2-4, with TRBD2 matching over 8 bases. After removal of 1 base from V and 0 bases from J, the junction contained 6 bases not matched to a gene. Germline-derived CDR1 and CDR2 are SGHNT and YYREEE (reference sequence). This CDR3 region has 17 residues. In nucleotides, the CDR3 is TGTGCCAGCAGCTTGACCGGGACTAGACTAGCCAAAAACATTCAGTACTTC. The encoded protein is CASSLTGTRLAKNIQYF.

The chain is built from TRBV28 and TRBJ2-7; 8 bases map to TRBD1. The length of the CDR3 is 17 residues. CDR1 is MDHEN, CDR2 SYDVKM, per germline. The ends lost 5 bases at V and 0 bases at J; junction bases unmatched: 12. The chain's CDR3 is CASSPSPGQGDSYEQYF. Written as DNA, the CDR3 is TGTGCCAGCAGTCCCTCCCCCGGACAGGGAGACTCCTACGAGCAGTACTTC.

This sequence joins TRBV19 and TRBJ1-2; TRBD1 might be the D (6 bases). This CDR3 comprises 11 residues. From germline, CDR1 is LNHDA and CDR2 SQIVND (reference sequence). V dropped 4 bases and J dropped 8 bases, with 8 bases sitting between them. The CDR3 loop is CASSNREGYTF. CDR3 coding DNA: TGTGCCAGTAGTAACAGGGAAGGCTACACCTTC.

V usage is TRBV18 and J usage is TRBJ2-5; 9 nucleotides agree with TRBD2. V was pared by 0 bases and J by 5 bases, with 10 bases of the junction left unmatched. Germline V gene data show CDR1 as KGHSH and CDR2 as LQKENI. The CDR3 has 17 residues. CDR3 in DNA: TGTGCCAGCTCACCACCGTCAGGAGGACTAGCGCGCGAGACCCAGTACTTC. Its protein is CASSPPSGGLARETQYF.

V and J are TRBV14 and TRBJ2-7, with 10 bases aligning to TRBD2. The V gene's germline CDR1 is SGHDN and CDR2 FVKESK. Germline trimming cut 1 base from V and 3 bases from J; bases unmatched to any gene: 6. The CDR3 sequence is 16 residues long. The CDR3 here is CASSQAGASGSYEQYF. The CDR3 bases are TGTGCCAGCAGCCAAGCCGGGGCTAGCGGGAGCTACGAGCAGTACTTC. Together with reference TRBV14 and TRBJ2-7, the CDR3 gives the full variable domain: EAGVTQFPSHSVIEKGQTVTLRCDPISGHDNLYWYRRVMGKEIKFLLHFVKESKQDESGMPNNRFLAERTGGTYSTLKVQPAELEDSGVYFCASSQAGASGSYEQYFGPGTRLTVT.

The V and J genes are TRBV5-1 and TRBJ2-2, with unresolved D. The V gene lost 3 bases and the J gene lost 1 base, with 10 bases spanning the gap. Germline values: CDR1 SGHRS, CDR2 YFSETQ. The CDR3 contains 15 residues. The CDR3 DNA sequence: TGCGCCAGCAGCTACTTCCAAGAGAACACCGGGGAGCTGTTTTTT. It specifies CASSYFQENTGELFF.

The V call is TRBV7-9, the J call TRBJ2-2, with D maybe TRBD2 (5 bases). The CDR3 consists of 14 residues. The germline gives CDR1 SEHNR, CDR2 FQNEAQ (reference sequence). V lost 3 bases to trimming and J lost 5 bases, with 10 bases between them. The CDR3 sequence is CASSFIASTGELFF. The CDR3 DNA sequence: TGTGCCAGCAGCTTTATAGCGTCAACCGGGGAGCTGTTTTTT.

The chain combines TRBV9 with TRBJ2-3; the match to TRBD2 covers 8 bases. This CDR3 is 14 amino acids long. The germline V gene encodes CDR1 SGDLS and CDR2 YYNGEE. With 3 bases clipped from V and 5 bases from J, the junction kept 5 bases outside the gene matches. CDR3 bases: TGTGCCAGCAGCGCCTCCCTAGCGGGAGATACGCAGTATTTT. It yields the protein CASSASLAGDTQYF.

The gene calls are TRBV4-1 and TRBJ1-4; 7 nucleotides agree with TRBD1. The J segment lost 6 bases and the V segment lost 1 base, leaving 8 bases of the junction unmatched. The CDR3 contains 16 residues. In germline, CDR1 is MGHRA, CDR2 YSYEKL. The CDR3 here is CASSQGPGQGDEKLFF. CDR3 DNA sequence: TGCGCCAGCAGCCAAGGCCCCGGGCAGGGGGATGAAAAACTGTTTTTT.

The chain recombines TRBV15 with TRBJ2-5, with a tentative D call TRBD2 (6 bases). V was cut by 1 base and J by 4 bases, with 13 bases left in between. Looked up from germline, CDR1 is LNHNV and CDR2 is YYDKDF (reference sequence). The CDR3 is 15 residues long. The CDR3 spells CATSRGSNGGETQYF. For the CDR3, the DNA is TGTGCCACCAGCAGAGGGTCTAACGGGGGAGAGACCCAGTACTTC. The full variable domain, completed using reference TRBV15 and TRBJ2-5, is DAMVIQNPRYQVTQFGKPVTLSCSQTLNHNVMYWYQQKSSQAPKLLFHYYDKDFNNEADTPDNFQSRRPNTSFCFLDIRSPGLGDTAMYLCATSRGSNGGETQYFGPGTRLLVL.

The chain couples TRBV4-1 to TRBJ1-1, with D possibly TRBD1 on 5 matching bases. Germline values: CDR1 MGHRA, CDR2 YSYEKL. The CDR3 length is 13 residues. The ends were cut back, 6 bases at V and 1 base at J, with 9 bases in the middle. The CDR3 nucleotides read TGCGCCAGCAGGGGACTCCGGAACACTGAAGCTTTCTTT. Protein product: CASRGLRNTEAFF.

Points on this clone: The junction and the germline gene differ at one end; a read error may be behind it. The V gene is TRBV27, the J gene TRBJ1-1; D call uncertain. Germline values: CDR1 MNHEY, CDR2 SMNVEV (reference sequence). CDR3 length: 13 residues. CDR3 nucleotide sequence: TGTGCCAGCAGTTTACACGGGAACGCTGAAGCTTTCTTT. It specifies CASSLHGNAEAFF.